This TCR beta chain was recovered during a study of blood T cell repertoires in COVID-19. Assay: immunoSEQ multiplex PCR; the TCRdb copy retains only in-frame clones and omits some. This sample has over 150,000 clones; roughly 91% occur once, and the top ten carry roughly 2.3%. The TCR originated in a man aged 18-30 years with acute or convalescent COVID-19. Sample: peripheral blood.

For the CDR3, the DNA is TGTGCCAGCAGCCAAGATAGGTCCTGGGGCACCACCAACTACGAGCAGTACTTC. Residues: CASSQDRSWGTTNYEQYF. The genes are TRBV4-2 and TRBJ2-7; a weak D match, TRBD1 (5 bases). Deletions cut 0 bases from V and 3 bases from J, with 21 bases between. Germline CDR1 LGHNA, CDR2 YNFKEQ. This CDR3 region has 18 residues.